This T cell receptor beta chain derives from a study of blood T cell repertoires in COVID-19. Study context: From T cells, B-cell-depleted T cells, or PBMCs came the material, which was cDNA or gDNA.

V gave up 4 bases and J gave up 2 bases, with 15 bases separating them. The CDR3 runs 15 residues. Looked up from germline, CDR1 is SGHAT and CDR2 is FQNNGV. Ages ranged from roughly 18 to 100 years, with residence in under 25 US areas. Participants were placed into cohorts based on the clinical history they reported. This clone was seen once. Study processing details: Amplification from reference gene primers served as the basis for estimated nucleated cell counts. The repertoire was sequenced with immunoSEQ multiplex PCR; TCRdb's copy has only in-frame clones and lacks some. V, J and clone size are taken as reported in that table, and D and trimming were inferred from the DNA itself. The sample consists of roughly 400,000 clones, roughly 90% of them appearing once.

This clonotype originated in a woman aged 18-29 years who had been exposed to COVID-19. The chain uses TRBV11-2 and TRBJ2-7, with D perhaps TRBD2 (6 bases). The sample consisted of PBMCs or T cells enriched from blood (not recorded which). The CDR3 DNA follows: TGTGCCAGCAGCTCGATTGGCGGGACCGCCTACGAGCAGTACTTC. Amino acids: CASSSIGGTAYEQYF.